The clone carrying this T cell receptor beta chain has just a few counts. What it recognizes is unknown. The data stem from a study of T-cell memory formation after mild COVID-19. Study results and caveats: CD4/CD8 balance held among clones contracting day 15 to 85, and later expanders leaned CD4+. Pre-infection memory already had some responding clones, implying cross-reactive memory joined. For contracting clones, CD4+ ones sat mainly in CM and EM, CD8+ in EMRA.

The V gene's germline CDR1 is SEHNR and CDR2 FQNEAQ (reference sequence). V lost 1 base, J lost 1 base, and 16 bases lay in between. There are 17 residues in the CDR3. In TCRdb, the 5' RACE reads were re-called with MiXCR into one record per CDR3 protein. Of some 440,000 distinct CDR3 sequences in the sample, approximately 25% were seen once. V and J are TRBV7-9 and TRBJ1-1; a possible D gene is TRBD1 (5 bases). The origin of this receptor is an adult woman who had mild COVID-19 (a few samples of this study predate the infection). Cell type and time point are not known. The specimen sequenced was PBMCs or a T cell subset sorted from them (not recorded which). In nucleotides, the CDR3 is TGTGCCAGCAGCTTAGACCCCAGACCAGGGTCGAACACTGAAGCTTTCTTT. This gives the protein CASSLDPRPGSNTEAFF.